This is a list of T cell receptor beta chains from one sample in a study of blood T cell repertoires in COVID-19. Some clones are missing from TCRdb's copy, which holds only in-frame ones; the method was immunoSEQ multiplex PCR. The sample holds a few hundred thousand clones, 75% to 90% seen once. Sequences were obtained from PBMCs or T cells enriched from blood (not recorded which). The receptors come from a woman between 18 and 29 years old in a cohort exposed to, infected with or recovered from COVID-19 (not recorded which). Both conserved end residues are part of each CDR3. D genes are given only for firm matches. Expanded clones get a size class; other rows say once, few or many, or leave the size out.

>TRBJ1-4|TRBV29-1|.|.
CSVGGGSTNEKLFF
TGCAGCGTTGGAGGGGGTTCAACTAATGAAAAACTGTTTTTT
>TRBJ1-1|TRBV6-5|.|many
CASSYGQNTEAFF
TGTGCCAGCAGTTACGGGCAGAACACTGAAGCTTTCTTT
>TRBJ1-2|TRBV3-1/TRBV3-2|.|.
CASSLGTGPDGYTF
TGTGCCAGCAGCCTAGGGACTGGGCCTGATGGCTACACCTTC
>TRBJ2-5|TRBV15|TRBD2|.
CATSSLAGGTQYF
TGTGCCACCAGCAGTCTAGCGGGGGGGACCCAGTACTTC
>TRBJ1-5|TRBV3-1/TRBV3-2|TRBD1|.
CASSQGQGGNQPQHF
TGTGCCAGCAGCCAAGGGCAGGGGGGCAATCAGCCCCAGCATTTT
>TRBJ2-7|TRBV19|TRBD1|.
CASSPGQATYEQYF
TGTGCCAGTAGCCCTGGACAGGCGACCTACGAGCAGTACTTC
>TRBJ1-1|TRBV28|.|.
CASSFRGGNTEAFF
TGTGCCAGCAGTTTTAGAGGGGGGAACACTGAAGCTTTCTTT
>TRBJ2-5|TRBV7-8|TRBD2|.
CASSLELAETRETQYF
TGTGCCAGCAGCTTAGAACTAGCGGAGACCAGGGAGACCCAGTACTTC
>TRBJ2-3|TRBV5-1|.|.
CASSGRGPASTDTQYF
TGCGCCAGCAGCGGGCGGGGGCCCGCTAGCACAGATACGCAGTATTTT
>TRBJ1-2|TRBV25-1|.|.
CASSDSGAHYGYTF
TGTGCCAGCAGTGATTCAGGTGCCCACTATGGCTACACCTTC
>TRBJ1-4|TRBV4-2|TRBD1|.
CASSQDGGAGGNEKLFF
TGTGCCAGCAGCCAAGATGGTGGGGCAGGGGGGAACGAAAAACTGTTTTTT
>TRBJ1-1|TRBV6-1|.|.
CASSDGSVRTEAFF
TGTGCCAGCAGTGACGGTTCTGTGAGAACTGAAGCTTTCTTT
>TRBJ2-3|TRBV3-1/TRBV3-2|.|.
CASSQGGAHTDTQYF
TGTGCCAGCAGCCAGGGGGGGGCACACACAGATACGCAGTATTTT
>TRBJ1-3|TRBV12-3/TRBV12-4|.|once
CASSPSGTIIYF
TGTGCCAGCAGTCCCTCGGGAACCATCATATATTTT
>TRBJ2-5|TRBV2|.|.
CASRKLVQGGETQYF
TGTGCCAGCAGAAAACTGGTACAGGGCGGTGAGACCCAGTACTTC
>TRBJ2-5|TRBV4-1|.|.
CASSQLLNQETQYF
TGCGCCAGCAGCCAACTACTAAACCAAGAGACCCAGTACTTC
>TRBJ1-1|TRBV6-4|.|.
CASSEGRGTEAFF
TGTGCCAGCAGTGAAGGCAGGGGCACTGAAGCTTTCTTT
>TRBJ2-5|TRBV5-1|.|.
CASSRDTYQETQYF
TGCGCCAGCAGCCGGGACACCTACCAAGAGACCCAGTACTTC
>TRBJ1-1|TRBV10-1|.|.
CASSALNGGNTEAFF
TGCGCCAGCAGTGCTCTCAACGGAGGGAACACTGAAGCTTTCTTT
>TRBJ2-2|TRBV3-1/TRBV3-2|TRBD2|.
CASRSGSDTGELFF
TGTGCCAGCCGAAGCGGGAGCGACACCGGGGAGCTGTTTTTT
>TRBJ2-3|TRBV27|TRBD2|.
CASSTFTWSGRAIITDTQYF
TGTGCCAGCAGTACCTTCACATGGAGCGGGAGGGCTATAATAACAGATACGCAGTATTTT
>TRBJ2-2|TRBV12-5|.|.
CASGLTGNTGELFF
TGTGCTAGTGGTCTAACAGGGAACACCGGGGAGCTGTTTTTT
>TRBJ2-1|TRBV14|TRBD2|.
CASSQEWTRVYNEQFF
TGTGCCAGCAGCCAAGAGTGGACTAGGGTCTACAATGAGCAGTTCTTC